The 12 T cell receptor beta chains in this list originate from one sample, sequenced in a study of breast tumors, draining lymph nodes, adjacent tissues. TCRdb itself ran the multiplex PCR reads through MiXCR, one entry per CDR3 protein. The sample lists around 43,000 distinct CDR3 sequences, roughly 23% seen once, with about 8% in the top ten. The sequenced material came from breast tumor tissue. The receptors derive from a female donor with breast cancer. Some clones in this sample may be carry-over from other donors' samples.

This clonotype was seen at least ten times. This sequence joins TRBV5-6 and TRBJ2-7; weak D call: TRBD2 (6 bases). Germline CDR1 and CDR2: SGHDT and YYEEEE. V lost 4 bases to trimming and J lost 7 bases, with 9 bases between them. The CDR3 spans 11 residues. The chain's CDR3 is CASSREQEQYF. CDR3 nucleotide sequence: TGTGCCAGCAGCCGGGAGCAGGAGCAGTACTTC.

The chain uses TRBV5-1 and TRBJ1-5, with TRBD1 identical over 8 bases. This CDR3 is 16 amino acids long. V trimming: 4 bases; J trimming: 5 bases; junction bases outside the gene matches: 11. Germline CDR1 is SGHRS and CDR2 is YFSETQ. The DNA of the CDR3 is TGCGCCAGCAGCACACTCGCCGGGACAGGATATCAGCCCCAGCATTTT. It specifies CASSTLAGTGYQPQHF.

As for this clonotype: A much larger clone differs by one base, so this may be a read error. The CDR3 reads CASSIASGSPYEQYF. CDR3 sequence (DNA): TGTGCCAGTAGTATAGCTAGCGGGAGCCCCTACGAGCAGTACTTC. The chain joins TRBV19 to TRBJ2-7; the match to TRBD2 covers 10 bases. J gave up 2 bases and V 1 base, and 2 bases lay outside the gene matches. Germline V gives CDR1 LNHDA, CDR2 SQIVND (reference sequence). This CDR3 contains 15 residues.

This clonotype was counted many times. This chain connects TRBV18 to TRBJ1-2, with D possibly being TRBD1 (5 bases). The V and J ends lost 2 bases and 0 bases respectively, with 16 bases between them. Germline V gene data show CDR1 as KGHSH and CDR2 as LQKENI. The length of the CDR3 is 17 residues. The CDR3 sequence is CASSPKITDITNYGYTF. CDR3 in DNA: TGTGCCAGCTCACCAAAAATTACGGACATTACTAACTATGGCTACACCTTC.

The chain is built from TRBV7-9 and TRBJ1-3, with D uncertain. The CDR3 is 18 residues long. Trimming stripped 8 bases from V and 0 bases from J, with 23 bases between. Per germline, CDR1 SEHNR and CDR2 FQNEAQ (reference sequence). The CDR3 sequence: CASDSLTTDGFSGNTIYF. DNA for the CDR3: TGTGCCAGCGACTCCCTAACGACGGACGGTTTCTCTGGAAACACCATATATTTT.

The chain has TRBV10-3 and TRBJ1-2; maybe TRBD1 (5 bases). Trimming removed 4 bases at V and 8 bases at J, with 17 bases between. Per germline, CDR1 ENHRY and CDR2 SYGVKD. The CDR3 spans 14 residues. The CDR3 sequence is CAISGGGTGPGYTF. CDR3 nucleotide sequence: TGTGCCATCAGTGGGGGGGGAACAGGCCCAGGCTACACCTTC.

In its sample, this clonotype was seen many times. The V and J genes are TRBV20-1 and TRBJ2-7, with 8 positions matching TRBD1. CDR3 length equals 13 residues. V shed 0 bases, J shed 9 bases, and the junction held 7 bases outside the gene matches. Germline CDR1 is DFQATT and CDR2 is SNEGSKA (reference sequence). The CDR3: CSAREWTGNGQYF. The CDR3 DNA is TGCAGTGCTAGAGAGTGGACAGGGAACGGGCAGTACTTC.

This clonotype has at least ten counts. The chain employs TRBV4-2 and TRBJ2-7; possibly TRBD2 for D (6 bases). The CDR3 runs 14 residues. V was cut by 1 base and J by 3 bases, with 10 bases left in between. Looked up from germline, CDR1 is LGHNA and CDR2 is YNFKEQ. CDR3 protein: CASSQGVEGYEQYF. The CDR3 DNA is TGTGCCAGCAGCCAAGGTGTGGAGGGCTACGAGCAGTACTTC.

The chain carries TRBV12-3 or TRBV12-4 and TRBJ1-1, with no clear D. V lost 8 bases and J 4 bases, leaving 11 bases between the germline ends. The CDR3 runs to 12 residues. CDR3 DNA sequence: TGTGCCAGCCTCTTCTCAGGCACTGAAGCTTTCTTT. It codes for CASLFSGTEAFF.

The V gene is TRBV2, the J gene TRBJ2-2; 8 nucleotides align to TRBD2. The CDR3 extends over 16 amino acids. Germline loops: CDR1 SNHLY, CDR2 FYNNEI. V lost 3 bases to trimming and J lost 5 bases; unmatched junction nucleotides: 8. CDR3 sequence (DNA): TGTGCCAGCAGTGAGATCACTAGCGGATTGACCGGGGAGCTGTTTTTT. It translates to CASSEITSGLTGELFF. Complete variable domain (other parts from reference TRBV2 and TRBJ2-2): EPEVTQTPSHQVTQMGQEVILRCVPISNHLYFYWYRQILGQKVEFLVSFYNNEISEKSEIFDDQFSVERPDGSNFTLKIRSTKLEDSAMYFCASSEITSGLTGELFFGEGSRLTVL.

This clonotype was found many times. The V gene is TRBV6-1, the J gene TRBJ1-5, with TRBD1 as a possible D gene (6 bases). The V gene lost 3 bases and the J gene lost 6 bases, with 9 bases spanning the gap. The CDR3 is 13 amino acids. Per the germline V gene, CDR1 is MNHNS and CDR2 is SASEGT. The CDR3 DNA reads TGTGCCAGCAGTGAGACAGGAATTCAGCCCCAGCATTTT. It is translated as CASSETGIQPQHF.

For this clonotype: This could be a read error, since a much larger clone is one nucleotide away. V usage is TRBV5-1 and J usage is TRBJ2-3, with D perhaps TRBD2 (6 bases). The germline gives CDR1 SGHRS, CDR2 YFSETQ. The CDR3 length is 12 residues. In DNA form, the CDR3 reads TGCGCCGGCAGCGGAGGGACAGATACGCAGTATTTT. Its translation is CAGSGGTDTQYF.